This is a list of T cell receptor beta chains from one sample in a study of T cell responses to AZD1222 COVID-19 vaccine. TCRdb's table, derived via immunoSEQ multiplex PCR, lists solely in-frame clones and lacks some. Of 80,000 to 90,000 clones in the sample, more than 75% are singletons; the top ten hold approximately 5.2%. The sequencing here drew on peripheral blood, taken on day 0 of MenACWY control vaccination. Receptor source: an adult in good health. Each CDR3 is given with its conserved first and last residue. The order of the fields is V gene, D gene, J gene, clone size, CDR3 protein, CDR3 DNA. The D gene is left open where the match is weak. Clone size is given for some rows only: seen once, a few or many times, or a class if the clone is expanded.

v_gene: TRBV3-1/TRBV3-2
d_gene: NA
j_gene: TRBJ1-1
abundance: once
CDR3aa: CASRRTGEAFF
CDR3nt: TGTGCCAGCAGGAGAACAGGGGAAGCTTTCTTT

v_gene: TRBV7-8
d_gene: NA
j_gene: TRBJ1-4
abundance: NA
CDR3aa: CASSLGIQGGANEKLFF
CDR3nt: TGTGCCAGCAGCTTAGGTATACAGGGAGGAGCTAATGAAAAACTGTTTTTT

v_gene: TRBV19
d_gene: TRBD2
j_gene: TRBJ2-1
abundance: NA
CDR3aa: CASSLTSGRHNEQFF
CDR3nt: TGTGCCAGTAGTCTAACTAGCGGGAGGCACAATGAGCAGTTCTTC

v_gene: TRBV7-9
d_gene: NA
j_gene: TRBJ1-1
abundance: few
CDR3aa: CASSLMSMNTEAFF
CDR3nt: TGTGCCAGCAGCTTAATGTCAATGAACACTGAAGCTTTCTTT

v_gene: TRBV5-1
d_gene: NA
j_gene: TRBJ2-5
abundance: NA
CDR3aa: CASSGAPEGETQYF
CDR3nt: TGCGCCAGCAGCGGCGCACCCGAGGGAGAGACCCAGTACTTC

v_gene: TRBV11-2
d_gene: NA
j_gene: TRBJ1-5
abundance: NA
CDR3aa: CASSLADNQPQHF
CDR3nt: TGTGCCAGCAGCTTAGCGGACAATCAGCCCCAGCATTTT

v_gene: TRBV6-5
d_gene: NA
j_gene: TRBJ2-2
abundance: NA
CDR3aa: CASSFITGELFF
CDR3nt: TGTGCCAGCAGCTTTATTACCGGGGAGCTGTTTTTT

v_gene: TRBV4-2
d_gene: NA
j_gene: TRBJ2-3
abundance: NA
CDR3aa: CASSQGGFKDTDTQYF
CDR3nt: TGTGCCAGCAGCCAAGGGGGGTTTAAAGACACAGATACGCAGTATTTT

v_gene: TRBV20-1
d_gene: NA
j_gene: TRBJ2-2
abundance: once
CDR3aa: CSASGRDYTGELFF
CDR3nt: TGCAGTGCTAGTGGCCGGGACTACACCGGGGAGCTGTTTTTT

v_gene: TRBV28
d_gene: NA
j_gene: TRBJ1-1
abundance: NA
CDR3aa: CASTHRTEAFF
CDR3nt: TGTGCCAGCACTCATAGGACTGAAGCTTTCTTT

v_gene: TRBV5-6
d_gene: TRBD1
j_gene: TRBJ2-5
abundance: NA
CDR3aa: CASSLLGGGETQYF
CDR3nt: TGTGCCAGCAGCTTGCTAGGGGGCGGTGAGACCCAGTACTTC

v_gene: TRBV12-3/TRBV12-4
d_gene: NA
j_gene: TRBJ2-1
abundance: NA
CDR3aa: CASSFGLHNEQFF
CDR3nt: TGTGCCAGCAGTTTCGGACTACACAATGAGCAGTTCTTC

v_gene: TRBV18
d_gene: TRBD2
j_gene: TRBJ2-2
abundance: NA
CDR3aa: CASSPPASGRNTGELFF
CDR3nt: TGTGCCAGCTCACCACCGGCTAGCGGGAGGAACACCGGGGAGCTGTTTTTT

v_gene: TRBV18
d_gene: TRBD1
j_gene: TRBJ2-2
abundance: NA
CDR3aa: CASSPRGSATGELFF
CDR3nt: TGTGCCAGCTCGCCCAGGGGGTCGGCCACCGGGGAGCTGTTTTTT

v_gene: TRBV7-2
d_gene: NA
j_gene: TRBJ2-3
abundance: NA
CDR3aa: CASSFYRSTDTQYF
CDR3nt: TGTGCCAGCAGCTTCTACCGAAGCACAGATACGCAGTATTTT

v_gene: TRBV11-2
d_gene: NA
j_gene: TRBJ1-5
abundance: NA
CDR3aa: CASSLGAVSNQPQHF
CDR3nt: TGTGCCAGCAGCTTAGGGGCGGTTAGCAATCAGCCCCAGCATTTT

v_gene: TRBV27
d_gene: TRBD1
j_gene: TRBJ1-4
abundance: once
CDR3aa: CASRTLRGPGEKLFF
CDR3nt: TGTGCCAGCAGGACCCTCAGGGGGCCTGGTGAAAAACTGTTTTTT

v_gene: TRBV27
d_gene: NA
j_gene: TRBJ2-2
abundance: NA
CDR3aa: CASSFSAGRPGELFF
CDR3nt: TGTGCCAGCAGTTTCTCTGCGGGGCGTCCCGGGGAGCTGTTTTTT

v_gene: TRBV13
d_gene: TRBD2
j_gene: TRBJ2-1
abundance: NA
CDR3aa: CASSTGTSGSEQFF
CDR3nt: TGTGCCAGCAGCACCGGGACTAGCGGGAGTGAGCAGTTCTTC

v_gene: TRBV5-1
d_gene: NA
j_gene: TRBJ1-1
abundance: NA
CDR3aa: CASSLERGLNTEAFF
CDR3nt: TGCGCCAGCAGCTTGGAGCGGGGGTTGAACACTGAAGCTTTCTTT

v_gene: TRBV2
d_gene: NA
j_gene: TRBJ1-6
abundance: NA
CDR3aa: CASRIDWEYSPLHF
CDR3nt: TGTGCCAGCAGGATAGACTGGGAATATTCACCCCTCCACTTT

v_gene: TRBV7-3
d_gene: NA
j_gene: TRBJ2-5
abundance: NA
CDR3aa: CASSLQAGSETQYF
CDR3nt: TGTGCCAGCAGCTTACAGGCAGGGTCGGAGACCCAGTACTTC

v_gene: TRBV9
d_gene: TRBD2
j_gene: TRBJ2-5
abundance: few
CDR3aa: CASSVRGGLAAQETQYF
CDR3nt: TGTGCCAGCAGCGTCAGAGGTGGACTAGCGGCCCAAGAGACCCAGTACTTC

v_gene: TRBV3-1/TRBV3-2
d_gene: TRBD1
j_gene: TRBJ1-1
abundance: NA
CDR3aa: CASTLRTGGRTEAFF
CDR3nt: TGTGCCAGCACCCTCCGAACAGGGGGGAGGACTGAAGCTTTCTTT

v_gene: TRBV3-1/TRBV3-2
d_gene: NA
j_gene: TRBJ2-1
abundance: NA
CDR3aa: CASSLSMGQHNEQFF
CDR3nt: TGTGCCAGCAGCCTGTCCATGGGGCAGCACAATGAGCAGTTCTTC

v_gene: TRBV15
d_gene: TRBD2
j_gene: TRBJ2-7
abundance: NA
CDR3aa: CATSRGPLASGRGEQYF
CDR3nt: TGTGCCACCAGCAGAGGTCCCCTGGCCAGCGGGAGAGGGGAGCAGTACTTC

v_gene: TRBV4-1
d_gene: NA
j_gene: TRBJ1-5
abundance: NA
CDR3aa: CASSPGTSNNQPQHF
CDR3nt: TGCGCCAGCAGCCCCGGGACATCGAACAATCAGCCCCAGCATTTT

v_gene: TRBV6-6
d_gene: NA
j_gene: TRBJ2-2
abundance: medium-sized
CDR3aa: CASRLTGELFF
CDR3nt: TGTGCCAGCCGATTAACCGGGGAGCTGTTTTTT

v_gene: TRBV29-1
d_gene: NA
j_gene: TRBJ1-5
abundance: NA
CDR3aa: CSVSSDSSNQPQHF
CDR3nt: TGCAGCGTCTCCTCGGACAGCAGCAATCAGCCCCAGCATTTT

v_gene: TRBV6-6
d_gene: TRBD1
j_gene: TRBJ2-5
abundance: NA
CDR3aa: CASTDRGHTETQYF
CDR3nt: TGTGCCAGCACTGACAGGGGGCATACCGAGACCCAGTACTTC

v_gene: TRBV5-1
d_gene: NA
j_gene: TRBJ2-6
abundance: NA
CDR3aa: CASSTDEGANVLTF
CDR3nt: TGCGCCAGCAGCACGGACGAAGGGGCCAACGTCCTGACTTTC

v_gene: TRBV5-1
d_gene: NA
j_gene: TRBJ2-2
abundance: NA
CDR3aa: CASNQGNTGELFF
CDR3nt: TGCGCCAGCAACCAGGGGAACACCGGGGAGCTGTTTTTT